These T cell receptor beta chains were read from a single sample in a study of T cell responses to AZD1222 COVID-19 vaccine. Only in-frame clones appear in the TCRdb table, and some are missing; sequencing was by immunoSEQ multiplex PCR. This sample contains some 150,000 clones. The source material was peripheral blood. The receptors derive from an adult in good health. Each CDR3 is given with its conserved first and last residue. D genes are given only for firm matches.

D: .; J: TRBJ1-2; V: TRBV19; DNA: TGTGCCAGTAGTATAGGTGCGGGCCCGGGATATGGCTACACCTTC; CDR3: CASSIGAGPGYGYTF
D: .; J: TRBJ2-2; V: TRBV5-1; DNA: TGCGCCAGCAGCTTGGCAGAATCGGGCGGGGAGCTGTTTTTT; CDR3: CASSLAESGGELFF
D: .; J: TRBJ2-1; V: TRBV7-9; DNA: TGTGCCAGCAGCTTAAATGTCGTCAGCACAATCGATGAGCAGTTCTTC; CDR3: CASSLNVVSTIDEQFF
D: .; J: TRBJ1-1; V: TRBV16; DNA: TGTGCCAGCAGCCACGTTAGGGCAGTAGAAGCTTTCTTT; CDR3: CASSHVRAVEAFF
D: .; J: TRBJ1-2; V: TRBV7-9; DNA: TGTGCCAGCAGCTTAGATTTGGCGGGGGGAACCTATGGCTACACCTTC; CDR3: CASSLDLAGGTYGYTF
D: .; J: TRBJ1-6; V: TRBV19; DNA: TGTGCCAGTAGTAGAGGATTATCACCCCTCCACTTT; CDR3: CASSRGLSPLHF
D: .; J: TRBJ1-6; V: TRBV6-1; DNA: TGTGCCAGCAGTGATCTGGGGGCACCAAATAATTCACCCCTCCACTTT; CDR3: CASSDLGAPNNSPLHF
D: .; J: TRBJ2-3; V: TRBV4-1; DNA: TGCGCCAGCAGCCAAGGTGTTCGCGGGGAGGTAGATACGCAGTATTTT; CDR3: CASSQGVRGEVDTQYF
D: .; J: TRBJ1-2; V: TRBV2; DNA: TGTGCCAGCAGTGGCCAGGAATTCTATGGCTACACCTTC; CDR3: CASSGQEFYGYTF
D: .; J: TRBJ2-3; V: TRBV10-3; DNA: TGTGCCATCACCCCAGGGATAGGCACAGATACGCAGTATTTT; CDR3: CAITPGIGTDTQYF
D: .; J: TRBJ1-2; V: TRBV6-5; DNA: TGTGCCAGCAGTAACGCTGGGAGGGGGGGTGAAGGCTACACCTTC; CDR3: CASSNAGRGGEGYTF
D: .; J: TRBJ2-2; V: TRBV6-2/TRBV6-3; DNA: TGTGCCAGCAGTTACGGGTTACACACCGGGGAGCTGTTTTTT; CDR3: CASSYGLHTGELFF
D: .; J: TRBJ2-2; V: TRBV3-1/TRBV3-2; DNA: TGTGCCAGCAGCCAGGGGCTGCCGCGGGGCACCGGGGAGCTGTTTTTT; CDR3: CASSQGLPRGTGELFF
D: .; J: TRBJ1-2; V: TRBV5-1; DNA: TGCGCCAGCAGCTTGGTCGGCAATGGCTACACCTTC; CDR3: CASSLVGNGYTF
D: TRBD1; J: TRBJ2-3; V: TRBV18; DNA: TGTGCCAGCTCACCTATGCCCGTAAGGGGGCGGCCAGATACGCAGTATTTT; CDR3: CASSPMPVRGRPDTQYF
D: .; J: TRBJ1-4; V: TRBV19; DNA: TGTGCCAGTAGTATACGTGGGAGAGATAATGAAAAACTGTTTTTT; CDR3: CASSIRGRDNEKLFF
D: .; J: TRBJ2-1; V: TRBV5-4; DNA: TGTGCCAGCAGCGTTCCAACCTACAATGAGCAGTTCTTC; CDR3: CASSVPTYNEQFF
D: .; J: TRBJ1-1; V: TRBV11-2; DNA: TGTGCCAGCAGTTCAACGGGGGGTGCGGCTTTCTTT; CDR3: CASSSTGGAAFF
D: .; J: TRBJ2-3; V: TRBV9; DNA: TGTGCCAGCAGCGGATCCTGGGGTGGCCCAGATACGCAGTATTTT; CDR3: CASSGSWGGPDTQYF
D: .; J: TRBJ1-2; V: TRBV2; DNA: TGTGCCAGCAGTGAAACACCCGGCGGCTACACCTTC; CDR3: CASSETPGGYTF
D: .; J: TRBJ2-1; V: TRBV11-3; DNA: TGTGCCAGCAGCTCCTTTGGGGGCAGGTCCTACAATGAGCAGTTCTTC; CDR3: CASSSFGGRSYNEQFF
D: .; J: TRBJ2-3; V: TRBV7-2; DNA: TGTGCCAGCAGCACACGCACAGATACGCAGTATTTT; CDR3: CASSTRTDTQYF
D: .; J: TRBJ1-2; V: TRBV5-6; DNA: TGTGCCAGCAGCTTGGGAAACTATGGCTACACCTTC; CDR3: CASSLGNYGYTF
D: .; J: TRBJ1-6; V: TRBV19; DNA: TGTGCCAGTAGTATCTGGCCCCACTTTACCACGGCTAATTCACCCCTCCACTTT; CDR3: CASSIWPHFTTANSPLHF
D: .; J: TRBJ2-3; V: TRBV7-6; DNA: TGTGCCAGCAGCTTAGGACAGCACTCTAGCACAGATACGCAGTATTTT; CDR3: CASSLGQHSSTDTQYF
D: .; J: TRBJ2-7; V: TRBV7-2; DNA: TGTGCCAGCAGCCCGGGGTTTTCCTTGGACGAGCAGTACTTC; CDR3: CASSPGFSLDEQYF
D: TRBD1; J: TRBJ1-1; V: TRBV4-1; DNA: TGCGCCAGCAGGCTCGGACAGGAGAACACTGAAGCTTTCTTT; CDR3: CASRLGQENTEAFF
D: TRBD1; J: TRBJ1-2; V: TRBV19; DNA: TGTGCCAGTAGTACGACTTCCGGGACAGCTTCCTATGGCTACACCTTC; CDR3: CASSTTSGTASYGYTF
D: TRBD1; J: TRBJ2-5; V: TRBV6-1; DNA: TGTGCCAGCAGTGAAGTTTCAGGGACAGGGGCGGGAGGAGAGACCCAGTACTTC; CDR3: CASSEVSGTGAGGETQYF
D: .; J: TRBJ1-3; V: TRBV3-1/TRBV3-2; DNA: TGTGCCAGCAGCCAACCAGAGACTGGAAACACCATATATTTT; CDR3: CASSQPETGNTIYF
D: .; J: TRBJ1-1; V: TRBV18; DNA: TGTGCCAGCTCAGCGGTCTGGGGGAACACTGAAGCTTTCTTT; CDR3: CASSAVWGNTEAFF
D: .; J: TRBJ2-1; V: TRBV29-1; DNA: TGCAGCGTTGAAGCCCACTCTAGTCTGAATGAGCAGTTCTTC; CDR3: CSVEAHSSLNEQFF
D: .; J: TRBJ1-5; V: TRBV18; DNA: TGTGCCAGCTCATCTTCCAGGGGTGGCCAGCCCCAGCATTTT; CDR3: CASSSSRGGQPQHF
D: .; J: TRBJ2-3; V: TRBV11-3; DNA: TGTGCCAGCAGCTTAGAGCCTAGCAGGAGCACAGATACGCAGTATTTT; CDR3: CASSLEPSRSTDTQYF
D: .; J: TRBJ2-5; V: TRBV5-4; DNA: TGTGCCAGCAGCTTGGGACCCCAAGAGACCCAGTACTTC; CDR3: CASSLGPQETQYF
D: TRBD1; J: TRBJ2-6; V: TRBV19; DNA: TGTGCCAGTAGTATAGTAGTCGGGCAGGGGGCTCGCTCTGGGGCCAACGTCCTGACTTTC; CDR3: CASSIVVGQGARSGANVLTF
D: TRBD1; J: TRBJ1-6; V: TRBV11-3; DNA: TGTGCCAGCAGCACCGGGACAGCACCGAATTCACCCCTCCACTTT; CDR3: CASSTGTAPNSPLHF
D: .; J: TRBJ2-7; V: TRBV12-5; DNA: TGTGCTAGTGAGGCCAGGGTCTACGAGCAGTACTTC; CDR3: CASEARVYEQYF
D: .; J: TRBJ1-6; V: TRBV9; DNA: TGTGCCAGCAGTAGGGATGGCGGGCCAAGCTCCTATAATTCACCCCTCCACTTT; CDR3: CASSRDGGPSSYNSPLHF